What follows are 15 T cell receptor beta chains derived from one specimen sequenced in a study of cytomegalovirus exposure and HLA in healthy donors. The PCR was carried out with 60 Vbeta primers and 13 Jbeta primers. Assay used: immunoSEQ multiplex PCR; TCRdb lists only in-frame clones, some missing. The table includes roughly 180,000 clones, roughly 75% detected once. Sequencing input: PBMCs. The receptors come from a female donor in good health and CMV-seronegative.

The gene calls are TRBV20-1 and TRBJ1-2, with a possible D match to TRBD1 (6 bases). Germline CDR1 and CDR2: DFQATT and SNEGSKA (reference sequence). This CDR3 region has 11 residues. The ends were cut back, 6 bases at V and 8 bases at J, with 13 bases in the middle. In nucleotides, the CDR3 is TGCAGTGCCAACAGGGCTGGGGGCTACACCTTC. Amino acids: CSANRAGGYTF.

The rearrangement joins TRBV4-1 to TRBJ1-1; 7 bases map to TRBD1. CDR1 and CDR2 (germline): MGHRA, YSYEKL. The CDR3 contains 15 residues. V was pared by 5 bases and J by 0 bases, with 6 bases of the junction left unmatched. The CDR3 DNA reads as TGCGCCAGCAGCTATCCGGACAGGTTGAACACTGAAGCTTTCTTT. Its protein product is CASSYPDRLNTEAFF.

This chain connects TRBV11-3 to TRBJ2-5; perhaps TRBD1 as D (5 bases). Germline CDR1 and CDR2: SGHNT and YENEEA. This CDR3 comprises 13 residues. V shed 1 base and J shed 5 bases, with 8 bases lying between them. As DNA, the CDR3 is TGTGCCAGCAGCTTAGGGTACAGGGAGACCCAGTACTTC. Its protein product is CASSLGYRETQYF.

The V gene is TRBV5-1, the J gene TRBJ2-7, with unresolved D. The CDR3 is 13 residues long. The germline gives CDR1 SGHRS, CDR2 YFSETQ. With 1 base removed from V and 0 bases from J, the gap between germline ends came to 5 bases. Written as DNA, the CDR3 is TGCGCCAGCAGCTTGCCAGACTCCTACGAGCAGTACTTC. As protein: CASSLPDSYEQYF.

This rearrangement joins TRBV2 to TRBJ2-3; D ambiguous. Trimming removed 3 bases from V and 0 bases from J, with 7 bases in between. CDR1 and CDR2 (germline): SNHLY, FYNNEI. The CDR3 sequence is 14 residues long. The DNA of the CDR3 is TGTGCCAGCAGTGAGGTGCGTAGCACAGATACGCAGTATTTT. It specifies CASSEVRSTDTQYF.

The chain joins TRBV28 to TRBJ1-5; perhaps TRBD1 as D (5 bases). Germline CDR1 and CDR2: MDHEN and SYDVKM. This CDR3 is built from 12 residues. The V gene lost 6 bases and the J gene lost 7 bases, with 10 bases spanning the gap. CDR3 amino acids: CASSSTGQPQHF. CDR3 nucleotides: TGTGCCAGCAGCTCTACAGGCCAGCCCCAGCATTTT.

In its sample, this clone was seen once. The chain has TRBV9 and TRBJ2-7, with D tentatively TRBD1 (6 bases). The CDR3 covers 14 residues. Germline V gene data show CDR1 as SGDLS and CDR2 as YYNGEE. The V and J ends lost 3 bases and 3 bases respectively, with 13 bases between them. Written as DNA, the CDR3 is TGTGCCAGCAGCGGAGCAGGGGAACTCTACGAGCAGTACTTC. This codes for CASSGAGELYEQYF.

The genes are TRBV27 and TRBJ1-3, with D maybe TRBD1 (6 bases). V lost 6 bases to trimming and J lost 0 bases, with 18 bases between them. The CDR3 is made up of 17 amino acids. Germline V gene lookup returns CDR1 MNHEY and CDR2 SMNVEV (reference sequence). The CDR3, as DNA: TGTGCCAGCAGGGGGGCAGGGTCGCCCACCTCTGGAAACACCATATATTTT. Translated, it gives CASRGAGSPTSGNTIYF.

Here the CDR3 reads CARSCSGGRVPPEAFF. CDR3 nucleotide sequence: TGTGCCAGAAGCTGCAGCGGGGGGCGCGTGCCCCCTGAAGCTTTCTTT. The J gene is TRBJ1-1, the V gene TRBV7-5. TRBV7-5 is a pseudogene segment. There are 16 residues in the CDR3.

The rearrangement uses TRBV6-4 and TRBJ1-1, with D unresolved. Trimming removed 5 bases from V and 0 bases from J, with 7 bases in between. Germline-derived CDR1 and CDR2 are MRHNA and SNTAGT. This CDR3 region has 13 residues. DNA of the CDR3: TGTGCCAGCAGTTCGGTCATGAACACTGAAGCTTTCTTT. This encodes CASSSVMNTEAFF.

The rearrangement joins TRBV18 to TRBJ1-4; weak D call: TRBD1 (5 bases). The CDR3 spans 15 residues. From germline, CDR1 is KGHSH and CDR2 LQKENI. V lost 2 bases, J lost 5 bases, and 12 bases lay in between. The CDR3 sequence is CASSPRQSQNEKLFF. For the CDR3, the DNA is TGTGCCAGCTCACCAAGACAGTCTCAAAATGAAAAACTGTTTTTT.

The chain has TRBV28 and TRBJ1-2, with 8 nucleotides matching TRBD1. The CDR3 covers 13 residues. Trimming took 7 bases from V and 3 from J; bases not matched to a gene: 4. From germline, CDR1 is MDHEN and CDR2 SYDVKM. In DNA form, the CDR3 reads TGTGCCAGCACCCCGGACAGGGACTATGGCTACACCTTC. This gives the protein CASTPDRDYGYTF.

The J gene is TRBJ2-7, the V gene TRBV5-1; no definite D call. This CDR3 has 13 residues. The V gene lost 4 bases and the J gene lost 2 bases, with 10 bases spanning the gap. Germline loops: CDR1 SGHRS, CDR2 YFSETQ. CDR3 nucleotides: TGCGCCAGCAGCATCCCCTCCCCCTACGAGCAGTACTTC. Its translation: CASSIPSPYEQYF.

The rearrangement uses TRBV5-8 and TRBJ1-4, with D possibly being TRBD1 (5 bases). Looked up from germline, CDR1 is SGHTS and CDR2 is YDEGEE. V was cut by 3 bases and J by 0 bases, with 9 bases left in between. This CDR3 comprises 15 residues. In nucleotides, the CDR3 is TGTGCCAGCAGCTCAGGGCATGCAACTAATGAAAAACTGTTTTTT. Translating gives CASSSGHATNEKLFF.

The genes are TRBV18 and TRBJ2-7; D perhaps matches TRBD1 (6 bases). V lost 2 bases, J lost 2 bases, and 16 bases lay in between. The germline V gene encodes CDR1 KGHSH and CDR2 LQKENI. This CDR3 comprises 16 residues. The CDR3: CASSPSRQALAYEQYF. The CDR3 DNA follows: TGTGCCAGCTCACCAAGTCGACAGGCGCTGGCCTACGAGCAGTACTTC.